Only a few counts were recorded for the clone carrying this T cell receptor (beta chain). The sample comes from a study of blood T cell repertoires in COVID-19. Whole-study context: The analysed material was cDNA or gDNA that came from T cells, B-cell-depleted T cells, or PBMCs.

This CDR3 region has 12 residues. With 4 bases removed from V and 9 bases from J, the gap between germline ends came to 12 bases. Germline values: CDR1 LGHNA, CDR2 YNFKEQ. As originally analysed: Estimation of nucleated cell counts was performed using reference gene primer amplification. This table comes from immunoSEQ multiplex PCR, and its TCRdb copy is limited to in-frame clones, with some not included. V and J calls and clone size are those listed in that table; D and trimming were worked out from the DNA. The sample contains 85,000 to 130,000 clones, approximately 80% of which appear only once. This receptor was identified in a man of 80 years or more with COVID-19, enrolled during active disease. The rearrangement joins TRBV4-2 to TRBJ1-1; D gene uncertain. Sequences were obtained from peripheral blood. CDR3 DNA: TGTGCCAGCAGCCCAAGGGAGGACCAAGCTTTCTTT. Residues: CASSPREDQAFF.